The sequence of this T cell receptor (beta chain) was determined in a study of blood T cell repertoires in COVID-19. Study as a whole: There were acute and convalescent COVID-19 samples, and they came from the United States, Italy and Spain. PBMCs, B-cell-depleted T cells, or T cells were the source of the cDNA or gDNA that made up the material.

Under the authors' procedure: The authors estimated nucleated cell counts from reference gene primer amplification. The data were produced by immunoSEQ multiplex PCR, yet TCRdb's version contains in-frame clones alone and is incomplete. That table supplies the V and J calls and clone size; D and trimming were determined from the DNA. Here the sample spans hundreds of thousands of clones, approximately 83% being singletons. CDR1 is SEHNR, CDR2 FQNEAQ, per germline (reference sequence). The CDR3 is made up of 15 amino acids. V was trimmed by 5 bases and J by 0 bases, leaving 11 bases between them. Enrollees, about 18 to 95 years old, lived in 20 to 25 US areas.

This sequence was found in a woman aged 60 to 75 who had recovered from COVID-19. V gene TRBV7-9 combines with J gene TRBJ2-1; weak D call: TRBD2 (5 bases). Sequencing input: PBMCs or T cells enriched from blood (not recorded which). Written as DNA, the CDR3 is TGTGCCAGCAGCGCACACAGCGGCTCCTACAATGAGCAGTTCTTC. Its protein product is CASSAHSGSYNEQFF.